The 2 T cell receptor beta chains presented below share a single source sample, sequenced in a study of human T cells and chemical hapten exposure listed by TCRdb under 2021. Receptor amplification or capture employed RACE. Instrument used: NextSeq 500. Through fastp at Q25 and MiXCR, TCRdb rebuilt clones from the public reads, retaining in-frame beta chains. Entries are consolidated by CDR3 protein sequence, retaining the most common genes and DNA. The sample profile shows around 380,000 distinct CDR3 sequences; approximately 5.1% of them were found once. Of the sample, 2% to 2.5% is held by the ten largest clones. According to the study, the label for this sample's time point signals: patch test 1, 2 weeks after DPC sensitization. The sample's treatment or condition label, in plain terms: therapeutic diphenylcyclopropenone sensitization with weekly scalp DPC. The material was whole blood, obtained in connection with sensitization to the hapten diphenylcyclopropenone (DPC). The origin of the receptors is a woman aged 45-65 years with alopecia areata. Some clones in this sample may be carry-over from other donors' samples.

This clonotype was observed at least ten times. This CDR3 is CASSTTGGPYGYTF. The CDR3 DNA reads TGTGCCAGCAGCACCACAGGGGGCCCATATGGCTACACCTTC. The chain employs TRBV3-1 and TRBJ1-2; the match to TRBD1 covers 9 bases. The CDR3 has 14 residues. Germline CDR1 LGHDT, CDR2 YNNKEL (reference sequence). J lost 5 bases, V lost 5 bases, and 6 bases had no gene match.

This clonotype has a handful of counts. The chain combines TRBV12-3 or TRBV12-4 with TRBJ1-3; a possible D gene is TRBD1 (6 bases). The CDR3 length is 15 residues. V was cut by 6 bases and J by 8 bases, with 20 bases left in between. CDR3 DNA: TGTGCCAGCAGCCTCACAGGGTTTCATCGGGACACCATATATTTT. Its protein is CASSLTGFHRDTIYF.